The clone carrying this T cell receptor beta chain was found once. Antigen specificity is unknown. Other nucleotide sequences in the sample specify the same CDR3. The CDR3 runs to 13 residues. Germline CDR1 reads KGHSH; CDR2 reads LQKENI. Trimming pared 2 bases from V and 2 bases from J, leaving 6 bases between. This entry comes from a study of OX40 agonist ivuxolimab in advanced cancers. Overall study context: Patients receiving dose escalation had hepatocellular carcinoma, melanoma, renal cell or head and neck cancer. Points from the study as a whole: The antigen specificity of the peripheral T cells (those that were expanded) was not determined.

Method: immunoSEQ multiplex PCR; TCRdb's copy keeps in-frame clones and lacks some. The sample carries around 80,000 clones, around four fifths recorded once. Material: CD4+ or CD8+ T cells sorted from blood, obtained in a trial of the OX40 agonist ivuxolimab. The receptor was derived from an adult with an advanced solid tumor such as melanoma, head and neck, liver or kidney cancer. This chain joins TRBV18 and TRBJ2-5, with D hard to call. The CDR3 reads CASSPGLQETQYF. CDR3 bases: TGTGCCAGCTCACCAGGCCTGCAAGAGACCCAGTACTTC.